The clone carrying this TCR beta chain came up a few times. Antigen: not known. This record comes from a study of beta chain features in type 1 diabetes. General study points: PCR might favor shorter templates, equally in patients and controls. When Type 1 diabetes patients were examined, their TCRB CDR3s proved moderately but significantly shorter in all four CD4+ subsets. Relative to healthy donors, patients appeared to have naive, central memory and Treg TCRB repertoires that were more similar. In cDNA sequencing, cells with high TCR expression could be over-represented. The VDJ junctions of type 1 diabetes patients carried fewer insertions and more deletions.

Every isolated RNA sample was fully reverse transcribed, so sequencing captured expressed TCRB transcripts. This table comes from immunoSEQ multiplex PCR, and its TCRdb copy is limited to in-frame clones, with some not included. The table lists around 250,000 clones, roughly an eighth of them singletons. This CDR3 has 15 residues. Losses at the gene ends were 5 bases for V and 0 bases for J; bases not matched to a gene: 7. Germline CDR1 MNHNS, CDR2 SASEGT. The rearrangement links TRBV6-1 to TRBJ2-7; 7 bases align to TRBD1. The sequence was obtained from a man aged 30-40 years with type 1 diabetes. Sequencing was performed on naive CD4+ T cells from blood. Here the CDR3 DNA reads TGTGCCAGCAGTCCGAAACAGGGGCCCTCCTACGAGCAGTACTTC. Encoded protein: CASSPKQGPSYEQYF.